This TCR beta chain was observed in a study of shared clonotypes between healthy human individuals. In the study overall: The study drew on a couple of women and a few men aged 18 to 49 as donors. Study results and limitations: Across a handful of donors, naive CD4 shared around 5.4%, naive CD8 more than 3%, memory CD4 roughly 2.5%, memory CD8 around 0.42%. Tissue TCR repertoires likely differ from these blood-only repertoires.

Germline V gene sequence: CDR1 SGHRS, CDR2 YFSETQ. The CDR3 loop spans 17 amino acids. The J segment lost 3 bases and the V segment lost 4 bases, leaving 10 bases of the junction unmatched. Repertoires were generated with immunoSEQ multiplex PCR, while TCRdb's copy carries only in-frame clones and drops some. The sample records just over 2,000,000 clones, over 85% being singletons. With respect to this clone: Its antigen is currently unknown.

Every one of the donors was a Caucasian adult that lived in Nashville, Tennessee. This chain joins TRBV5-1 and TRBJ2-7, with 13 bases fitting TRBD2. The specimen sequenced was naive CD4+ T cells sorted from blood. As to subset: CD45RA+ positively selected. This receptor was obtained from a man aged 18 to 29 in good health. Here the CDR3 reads CASSLIRLAGGFYEQYF. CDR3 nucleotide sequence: TGCGCCAGCAGCCTAATAAGACTAGCGGGGGGTTTCTACGAGCAGTACTTC.